The 30 T cell receptor beta chains below were found in one sample sequenced in a study of metastatic and nonmetastatic thyroid tumors. TCRdb called clones again from the PCR reads with MiXCR. The sample lists 9,000 to 13,000 clones, roughly a quarter seen once, with around 10% in the top ten. The entire patient cohort was treatment-naive prior to thyroid surgery. Material: tumor tissue. The receptor source for this set is a female donor with papillary thyroid cancer or a benign thyroid nodule (not recorded which). Some clones in this sample may be carry-over from other donors' samples.

This chain joins TRBV6-5 and TRBJ1-5; D uncertain. Looked up from germline, CDR1 is MNHEY and CDR2 is SVGAGI. Trimming took 4 bases from V and 3 from J, leaving 13 bases between them. CDR3 length: 15 residues. CDR3 DNA: TGTGCCAGCAGTTGTAAGGGCCTAATCAATCAGCCCCAGCATTTT. Translation: CASSCKGLINQPQHF.

The table lists this clone with a few counts. The rearrangement links TRBV28 to TRBJ1-6, with D possibly TRBD1 on 5 matching bases. The germline V gene has CDR1 MDHEN and CDR2 SYDVKM. The CDR3 totals 14 residues. Trimming shortened V by 5 bases and J by 9 bases, and 14 bases separated the two germline ends. CDR3: CASSPGIGTSPLHF. Here the CDR3 DNA reads TGTGCCAGCAGTCCTGGGATCGGGACTTCACCCCTCCACTTT.

This clone was found a few times. The chain couples TRBV12-3 or TRBV12-4 to TRBJ2-3; no clear D. The CDR3 spans 13 residues. V was cut by 3 bases and J by 1 base, with 5 bases left in between. CDR3 loop: CASSFLGTDTQYF. For the CDR3, the DNA is TGTGCCAGCAGTTTTTTAGGCACAGATACGCAGTATTTT.

V and J are TRBV27 and TRBJ2-2; TRBD1 agrees at 7 bases. Germline V gene data show CDR1 as MNHEY and CDR2 as SMNVEV (reference sequence). J lost 2 bases, V lost 7 bases, and 10 bases had no gene match. CDR3 size: 16 residues. CDR3 sequence reads: CASTAPGTVNTGELFF. The DNA of the CDR3 is TGTGCCAGCACCGCCCCCGGGACAGTCAACACCGGGGAGCTGTTTTTT.

This clone is medium-sized (0.01 to 0.1%) within its sample. The chain employs TRBV6-5 and TRBJ2-2; weak D call: TRBD2 (5 bases). Trimming took off 6 bases at V and 6 bases at J, with 11 bases between the two ends. The germline V gene encodes CDR1 MNHEY and CDR2 SVGAGI. The CDR3 extends over 13 amino acids. CDR3 sequence reads: CASRLLGAGELFF. The CDR3 DNA sequence: TGTGCCAGCAGATTACTAGGCGCCGGGGAGCTGTTTTTT.

This clone was observed a few times. The V and J genes are TRBV28 and TRBJ2-2, with a possible D match to TRBD1 (6 bases). Germline-derived CDR1 and CDR2 are MDHEN and SYDVKM. V was shortened by 6 bases and J by 0 bases, with 14 bases between the two germline ends. The CDR3 runs 16 residues. CDR3 residues: CASSHREGANTGELFF. CDR3 nucleotides: TGTGCCAGCAGCCACCGTGAGGGGGCGAACACCGGGGAGCTGTTTTTT.

The chain recombines TRBV7-3 with TRBJ2-1; 10 bases match TRBD1. This CDR3 spans 15 amino acids. Trimming removed 1 base from V and 10 bases from J; junction bases left unmatched: 7. Germline V gene sequence: CDR1 SGHTA, CDR2 FQGTGA. CDR3 amino acids: CASSLSGTGVGEQFF. The CDR3 DNA reads TGTGCCAGCAGCTTAAGCGGGACAGGGGTAGGGGAGCAGTTCTTC.

This clone was seen ten or more times. J is TRBJ2-5 and V is TRBV20-1; 10 bases agree with TRBD2. V lost 0 bases, J lost 4 bases, and 14 bases stayed unmatched. The CDR3 runs to 18 residues. Germline V gene data show CDR1 as DFQATT and CDR2 as SNEGSKA (reference sequence). The CDR3 spells CSARDNSGRASRGETQYF. The DNA of the CDR3 is TGCAGTGCTAGAGATAACAGCGGGAGGGCTTCAAGAGGAGAGACCCAGTACTTC.

This clone is termed medium-sized. The rearrangement uses TRBV7-8 and TRBJ1-1; D ambiguous. Germline CDR1 and CDR2: SGHVS and FQNEAQ. Trimming left V 0 bases short and J 5 bases short, with 4 bases between. This CDR3 spans 12 amino acids. In DNA, the CDR3 is TGTGCCAGCAGCTTAGCCCAGACTGAAGCTTTCTTT. This sequence encodes CASSLAQTEAFF.

Relative to its sample, this clone is medium-sized. The V and J genes are TRBV9 and TRBJ2-1; unclear D gene. This CDR3 is 14 amino acids long. V gave up 0 bases and J gave up 8 bases, with 12 bases separating them. The V gene's germline CDR1 is SGDLS and CDR2 YYNGEE. CDR3 protein: CASSVEGISDEQFF. As DNA, the CDR3 is TGTGCCAGCAGCGTAGAGGGAATAAGCGATGAGCAGTTCTTC. The entire variable domain, with the rest obtained from reference TRBV9 and TRBJ2-1, is as follows: DSGVTQTPKHLITATGQRVTLRCSPRSGDLSVYWYQQSLDQGLQFLIQYYNGEERAKGNILERFSAQQFPDLHSELNLSSLELGDSALYFCASSVEGISDEQFFGPGTRLTVL.

Relative to its sample, this clone is medium-sized. The J gene is TRBJ2-7, the V gene TRBV28; D is unresolved. The V gene's germline CDR1 is MDHEN and CDR2 SYDVKM. The CDR3 loop spans 14 amino acids. The ends were cut back, 6 bases at V and 2 bases at J, with 14 bases in the middle. The CDR3 coding sequence is TGTGCCAGCAGCCCCTCAGATTGGGCCTACGAGCAGTACTTC. As protein: CASSPSDWAYEQYF.

J is TRBJ1-2 and V is TRBV11-1; the D gene is possibly TRBD1 (5 bases). This CDR3 has 16 residues. The V and J ends lost 1 base and 6 bases respectively, with 18 bases between them. Germline V gene sequence: CDR1 SGHAT, CDR2 FQDESV (reference sequence). CDR3 DNA: TGTGCCAGCAGCTTAGTATCCGGGACGATCGGACATGGCTACACCTTC. This gives the protein CASSLVSGTIGHGYTF.

By sample fraction, this clone is medium-sized. The genes are TRBV20-1 and TRBJ2-3; 7 positions match TRBD2. CDR1 DFQATT and CDR2 SNEGSKA come from the germline V gene (reference sequence). The CDR3 consists of 16 residues. Trimming took 1 base from V and 0 from J; bases not matched to a gene: 7. The DNA for the CDR3 is TGCAGTGCTAGAGGCCTTGGCGGGGGAAGCACAGATACGCAGTATTTT. Its translation: CSARGLGGGSTDTQYF.

This clone was recorded a few times. This sequence joins TRBV28 and TRBJ2-2, with TRBD2 matching 7 bases. The CDR3 has 15 amino acids. With 4 bases clipped from V and 4 bases from J, the junction kept 6 bases outside the gene matches. Germline CDR1 MDHEN, CDR2 SYDVKM. CDR3 sequence: CASSSGRLPTGELFF. DNA of the CDR3: TGTGCCAGCAGTTCCGGGAGGCTTCCCACCGGGGAGCTGTTTTTT. The variable domain in full, completed from reference TRBV28 and TRBJ2-2, reads DVKVTQSSRYLVKRTGEKVFLECVQDMDHENMFWYRQDPGLGLRLIYFSYDVKMKEKGDIPEGYSVSREKKERFSLILESASTNQTSMYLCASSSGRLPTGELFFGEGSRLTVL.

This clone was observed many times. Its ends do not fully match the called genes, so a read error is possible. Other DNA sequences within the sample encode an identical CDR3. The chain recombines TRBV5-1 with TRBJ2-5; D may match TRBD1 or TRBD2 (6 bases each). This CDR3 is built from 14 residues. CDR1 and CDR2 from the germline V gene are SGHRS and YFSETQ. The CDR3 DNA reads as TGTGCCAGCAGCTTTTTACAGGGAGGTGAGACCCAGTACTTC. Translating gives CASSFLQGGETQYF.

This clone was seen more than once but under ten times. This chain connects TRBV28 to TRBJ2-7, with TRBD1 matching 7 bases. Germline loops: CDR1 MDHEN, CDR2 SYDVKM. The CDR3 runs 14 residues. The J segment lost 4 bases and the V segment lost 5 bases, leaving 8 bases of the junction unmatched. The CDR3 DNA reads as TGTGCCAGCAGTCTCGACAGGGCTACGTACGAGCAGTACTTC. This sequence encodes CASSLDRATYEQYF.

The rearrangement uses TRBV29-1 and TRBJ2-7; D perhaps matches TRBD1 (6 bases). Germline assignment: CDR1 SQVTM and CDR2 ANQGSEA. The CDR3 runs 13 residues. Deletions cut 7 bases from V and 5 bases from J, with 18 bases between. In DNA, the CDR3 is TGCAGCGCCTCACAGGGCGCGGGCCACGAGCAGTACTTC. Translating gives CSASQGAGHEQYF.

By sample share, this clone is medium-sized. This chain uses TRBV2 with TRBJ1-2; 9 bases match TRBD1. The CDR3 covers 13 residues. Germline loops: CDR1 SNHLY, CDR2 FYNNEI. The trim removed 5 bases at V and 8 bases at J, leaving 6 bases unmatched. The CDR3 sequence is CASSTGTGKGYTF. The CDR3 DNA reads TGTGCCAGCAGTACCGGGACAGGGAAAGGCTACACCTTC.

This clone was seen many times. This rearrangement joins TRBV6-1 to TRBJ1-4; D remains ambiguous. V gave up 8 bases and J gave up 5 bases, with 9 bases separating them. The CDR3 runs to 12 residues. CDR1 is MNHNS and CDR2 is SASEGT in the germline V gene. The CDR3 sequence is CASGRMNEKLFF. CDR3 in DNA: TGTGCCAGCGGCCGGATGAATGAAAAACTGTTTTTT.

This clone was counted at least ten times. The chain combines TRBV25-1 with TRBJ2-3; D call uncertain. Germline lookup yields CDR1 MGHDK and CDR2 SYGVNS. The CDR3 covers 16 residues. V lost 3 bases, J lost 2 bases, and 15 bases lay in between. The CDR3 DNA reads as TGTGCCAGCAGTGATACTAAACTACAATCCACAGATACGCAGTATTTT. This gives the protein CASSDTKLQSTDTQYF. Based on the CDR3 plus reference TRBV25-1 and TRBJ2-3, the full variable domain is EADIYQTPRYLVIGTGKKITLECSQTMGHDKMYWYQQDPGMELHLIHYSYGVNSTEKGDLSSESTVSRIRTEHFPLTLESARPSHTSQYLCASSDTKLQSTDTQYFGPGTRLTVL.

Points on this clone: One end of the junction does not line up with germline, which may come from a read error. V and J are TRBV7-7 and TRBJ2-6; D possibly matches TRBD1 or TRBD2 (5 bases each). There are 17 residues in the CDR3. The germline V gene encodes CDR1 SSHAT and CDR2 FNYEAQ (reference sequence). The CDR3 loop is CASTWAGTPSGANALTF. Here the CDR3 DNA reads TGTGCTAGCACCTGGGCAGGGACCCCCTCTGGGGCCAACGCCCTGACTTTC. The full variable domain, in which reference TRBV7-7 and TRBJ2-6 provide the parts outside the CDR3, is GAGVSQSPRYKVTKRGQDVTLRCDPISSHATLYWYQQALGQGPEFLTYFNYEAQPDKSGLPSDRFSAERPEGSISTLTIQRTEQRDSAMYRCASTWAGTPSGANALTFGAGSRLTVL.

This clone turned up a few times. The chain combines TRBV28 with TRBJ2-7; 12 bases map to TRBD2. V was clipped by 1 base and J by 3 bases; unmatched bases: 4. CDR1 MDHEN and CDR2 SYDVKM come from the germline V gene. This CDR3 is 16 amino acids long. CDR3 nucleotides: TGTGCCAGCAGTTTATCGCTGACTAGCGGGGGCTACGAGCAGTACTTC. Protein: CASSLSLTSGGYEQYF. Based on the CDR3 plus reference TRBV28 and TRBJ2-7, the full variable domain is DVKVTQSSRYLVKRTGEKVFLECVQDMDHENMFWYRQDPGLGLRLIYFSYDVKMKEKGDIPEGYSVSREKKERFSLILESASTNQTSMYLCASSLSLTSGGYEQYFGPGTRLTVT.

In its sample, this clone ranks as medium-sized (0.01 to 0.1%). V gene TRBV10-3 combines with J gene TRBJ1-1; D unclear. The germline V gene has CDR1 ENHRY and CDR2 SYGVKD. The V gene lost 6 bases and the J gene lost 0 bases, with 8 bases spanning the gap. The length of the CDR3 is 13 residues. CDR3 bases: TGTGCCATCAGACACCAGGTGAACACTGAAGCTTTCTTT. It codes for CAIRHQVNTEAFF.

The V call is TRBV6-1, the J call TRBJ1-2; D unresolved. The germline gives CDR1 MNHNS, CDR2 SASEGT. V was clipped by 6 bases and J by 7 bases, with 15 bases between them. The CDR3 contains 13 residues. The CDR3, as DNA: TGTGCCAGCAGGCTACAAACAAGTGGTGGCTACACCTTC. It codes for CASRLQTSGGYTF.

Only a few counts were recorded for this clone. J is TRBJ2-1 and V is TRBV12-3 or TRBV12-4; 12 nucleotides line up with TRBD1. The J segment lost 6 bases and the V segment lost 2 bases, leaving 5 bases of the junction unmatched. The CDR3 loop spans 16 amino acids. CDR3 sequence (DNA): TGTGCCAGCAGTTTAACGGGACAGGGGGCTGGCAATGAGCAGTTCTTC. This encodes CASSLTGQGAGNEQFF.

The rearrangement links TRBV12-3 or TRBV12-4 to TRBJ1-2; 8 bases map to TRBD1. CDR3 length: 19 residues. V was pared by 6 bases and J by 3 bases, with 21 bases of the junction left unmatched. The CDR3 spells CASRSHRPGQGTGHYGYTF. CDR3 coding DNA: TGTGCCAGCAGAAGTCACCGCCCAGGACAGGGAACAGGGCACTATGGCTACACCTTC.

V usage is TRBV2 and J usage is TRBJ2-5; D remains unclear. Between the trimmed V and J ends, which lost 8 bases and 0 bases, there was a span of 7 bases. The germline V gene has CDR1 SNHLY and CDR2 FYNNEI. The length of the CDR3 is 12 residues. The CDR3 DNA is TGTGCCAGCGTTTCCGACCAAGAGACCCAGTACTTC. As protein: CASVSDQETQYF.

This clone qualifies as medium-sized. Other DNA sequences of this sample code for an identical CDR3. The chain carries TRBV11-3 and TRBJ2-7; D not certain. Germline CDR1 is SGHNT and CDR2 is YENEEA. V dropped 8 bases and J dropped 2 bases, with 16 bases sitting between them. This CDR3 comprises 14 residues. This chain's CDR3 is CASSPEVGPYEQYF. In nucleotides, the CDR3 is TGTGCCAGCTCCCCAGAGGTAGGACCCTACGAGCAGTACTTC. Full variable domain (rest looked up from reference TRBV11-3 and TRBJ2-7): EAGVVQSPRYKIIEKKQPVAFWCNPISGHNTLYWYLQNLGQGPELLIRYENEEAVDDSQLPKDRFSAERLKGVDSTLKIQPAELGDSAVYLCASSPEVGPYEQYFGPGTRLTVT.

The chain employs TRBV7-3 and TRBJ1-2; possible D gene TRBD1, 6 bases. The germline CDR1 and CDR2 sequences are SGHTA and FQGTGA. The CDR3 is 13 amino acids. The V gene lost 2 bases and the J gene lost 8 bases, with 12 bases spanning the gap. The CDR3 loop is CASSLGAGAGYTF. CDR3 nucleotide sequence: TGTGCCAGCAGCTTAGGGGCAGGGGCCGGCTACACCTTC.

A few counts support this clone. As DNA, the CDR3 is TGTGCCAGCAGTCCATTAGATGGGACAGCGACTGAAGCTTTCTTT. Translated, it gives CASSPLDGTATEAFF. The chain couples TRBV28 to TRBJ1-1, with 7 bases matching TRBD1. Trimming removed 5 bases from V and 5 bases from J; junction bases left unmatched: 11. Germline-derived CDR1 and CDR2 are MDHEN and SYDVKM. The CDR3 consists of 15 residues.